A single sample gave rise to the 16 T cell receptor beta chains below, sequenced in a study of blood T cells in healthy people across ages (dated by TCRdb to between 2014 and 2016). Receptors were amplified or captured by 5' RACE. The sample was run on an Illumina HiSeq 2500. The second PCR ran for roughly 7 to 11 cycles and used a J-beta primer mix along with a sample-barcoded 5' primer. In-frame beta chains were kept once TCRdb had trimmed the public reads at Q25 with fastp and called clones with MiXCR. Every distinct CDR3 protein forms one entry, paired with its most common genes and DNA. The sample table shows approximately 670,000 distinct CDR3 sequences, and 35% to 50% are seen once. 30% of the sample lies in the top ten. The specimen was blood. The source is a man older than 75 in good health.

J is TRBJ2-7 and V is TRBV4-1; no firm D call. The V and J ends lost 4 bases and 2 bases respectively, with 15 bases between them. Germline V gene data show CDR1 as MGHRA and CDR2 as YSYEKL. The CDR3 length is 15 residues. The CDR3 loop reads CASSPGPEIPYEQYF. The DNA for the CDR3 is TGCGCCAGCAGCCCCGGGCCAGAAATTCCCTACGAGCAGTACTTC.

The chain uses TRBV20-1 and TRBJ2-4, with TRBD2 matching over 8 bases. CDR3 length equals 17 residues. After removal of 6 bases from V and 1 base from J, the junction contained 14 bases not matched to a gene. Germline loops: CDR1 DFQATT, CDR2 SNEGSKA (reference sequence). In DNA form, the CDR3 reads TGCAGTGCCGGTCGCGGAGCGGGGGCCGGGGCCAAAAACATTCAGTACTTC. As protein: CSAGRGAGAGAKNIQYF.

This clonotype was recorded a few times. The genes are TRBV20-1 and TRBJ2-3, with D maybe TRBD1 (5 bases). Germline loops: CDR1 DFQATT, CDR2 SNEGSKA (reference sequence). Trimming pared 3 bases from V and 1 base from J, leaving 14 bases between. This CDR3 has 15 residues. CDR3 sequence: CSASLDTGGTDTQYF. CDR3 nucleotides: TGCAGTGCTAGTCTCGACACAGGAGGCACAGATACGCAGTATTTT.

V and J are TRBV29-1 and TRBJ1-1; D unclear. The CDR3 is 13 amino acids. In germline, CDR1 is SQVTM, CDR2 ANQGSEA. The V end lost 2 bases, the J end lost 4 bases, and 11 bases lay between the germline ends. The CDR3 sequence: CSVEHTGTTEAFF. The CDR3 bases are TGCAGCGTTGAACACACGGGCACCACTGAAGCTTTCTTT.

The rearrangement joins TRBV4-1 to TRBJ1-1; 7 nucleotides match TRBD1. Germline V gives CDR1 MGHRA, CDR2 YSYEKL. Trimming took 0 bases from V and 0 from J; bases not matched to a gene: 16. The CDR3 has 20 residues. CDR3 in DNA: TGCGCCAGCAGCCAAGATTACGTGGAGGGGGCGGCTAAGGTGAACACTGAAGCTTTCTTT. Protein product: CASSQDYVEGAAKVNTEAFF.

In its sample, this clonotype was seen a few times. The V and J genes are TRBV20-1 and TRBJ2-3; D gene uncertain. The V end lost 4 bases, the J end lost 4 bases, and 15 bases lay between the germline ends. The CDR3 runs 14 residues. CDR1 DFQATT and CDR2 SNEGSKA come from the germline V gene (reference sequence). The CDR3 sequence is CSATKSTGADTQYF. For the CDR3, the DNA is TGCAGTGCTACCAAGTCAACTGGGGCAGATACGCAGTATTTT.

This clonotype has only a few counts. The chain joins TRBV27 to TRBJ1-6, with 8 bases matching TRBD1. Trimming at V came to 8 bases and at J to 4 bases, leaving 19 bases not matched to a gene. This CDR3 is built from 19 residues. Germline-derived CDR1 and CDR2 are MNHEY and SMNVEV (reference sequence). The CDR3, as DNA: TGTGCCAGCCTAAGGACAGGGCCTACAAATAGGCTTTATAATTCACCCCTCCACTTT. Protein: CASLRTGPTNRLYNSPLHF.

V is TRBV20-1 and J is TRBJ1-2; D is undetermined. Trimming removed 7 bases at V and 5 bases at J, with 8 bases between. The CDR3 has 10 amino acids. CDR1 is DFQATT, CDR2 SNEGSKA, per germline (reference sequence). CDR3 DNA: TGCAGTGAGAATTCGTATGGCTACACCTTC. It translates to CSENSYGYTF.

This clonotype was seen a handful of times. The J gene is TRBJ2-5, the V gene TRBV11-2, with a possible D match to TRBD2 (5 bases). CDR1 is SGHAT, CDR2 FQNNGV, per germline. Trimming stripped 6 bases from V and 2 bases from J, with 19 bases between. The CDR3 covers 16 residues. Written as DNA, the CDR3 is TGTGCCAGCAGTCTCCCCGGGTGGGCGGGTCAAGAGACCCAGTACTTC. This codes for CASSLPGWAGQETQYF.

This clonotype was picked up many times. This chain's CDR3 is CASSPKTSGNTQYF. The CDR3 DNA reads as TGTGCCAGCAGCCCAAAGACTAGCGGGAATACGCAGTATTTT. This chain joins TRBV14 and TRBJ2-3; 11 bases fit TRBD2. This CDR3 spans 14 amino acids. V gave up 4 bases and J gave up 7 bases; unmatched junction bases: 4. Germline CDR1 is SGHDN and CDR2 is FVKESK.

The chain links TRBV6-5 to TRBJ2-3, with 7 bases matching TRBD2. The trim removed 2 bases at V and 2 bases at J, leaving 4 bases unmatched. The germline V gene encodes CDR1 MNHEY and CDR2 SVGAGI. CDR3 size: 15 residues. In DNA, the CDR3 is TGTGCCAGCAGTTACAGGCGGGGGAACACAGATACGCAGTATTTT. This translates into CASSYRRGNTDTQYF.

This clonotype was detected a few times. V and J are TRBV5-5 and TRBJ2-1; no reliable D call. The CDR3 is made up of 15 amino acids. Per the germline V gene, CDR1 is SGHKS and CDR2 is YYEKEE (reference sequence). V was trimmed by 0 bases and J by 3 bases, leaving 10 bases between them. CDR3 region: CASSLGNVLYNEQFF. The CDR3 DNA sequence: TGTGCCAGCAGCTTGGGGAATGTCCTCTACAATGAGCAGTTCTTC.

The V gene is TRBV20-1, the J gene TRBJ1-2, with D possibly matching TRBD1 (5 bases). This CDR3 is built from 13 residues. V lost 6 bases to trimming and J lost 4 bases, with 15 bases between them. Germline V gene sequence: CDR1 DFQATT, CDR2 SNEGSKA (reference sequence). The CDR3 reads CSALVRGIYGYTF. For the CDR3, the DNA is TGCAGTGCCCTGGTGCGGGGCATCTATGGCTACACCTTC.

The rearrangement links TRBV12-3 or TRBV12-4 to TRBJ1-5; D perhaps matches TRBD1 (5 bases). This CDR3 is 19 amino acids long. Trimming took 0 bases from V and 0 from J, leaving 18 bases between them. In nucleotides, the CDR3 is TGTGCCAGCAGTTTAGCAAGCGGAACAGGAGATTATAGCAATCAGCCCCAGCATTTT. This translates into CASSLASGTGDYSNQPQHF.

The table lists this clonotype with a few counts. V is TRBV25-1 and J is TRBJ2-3; 10 bases map to TRBD1. The CDR3 has 16 amino acids. J lost 3 bases, V lost 3 bases, and 6 bases had no gene match. Germline V CDR1 and CDR2: MGHDK, SYGVNS. The CDR3 loop is CASSEPGTGVTDTQYF. DNA of the CDR3: TGTGCCAGCAGTGAGCCCGGGACAGGGGTTACAGATACGCAGTATTTT.

CDR3 DNA: TGTGCCAGCAGGGGTGACCCGGACAATCAGCCCCAGCATTTT. Protein: CASRGDPDNQPQHF. The chain recombines TRBV2 with TRBJ1-5; D not certain. This CDR3 has 14 amino acids. Germline CDR1 is SNHLY and CDR2 is FYNNEI. V was shortened by 6 bases and J by 3 bases, with 12 bases between the two germline ends.